This is a list of T cell receptor beta chains from one sample in a study of post-analysis software for immune sequencing data. Using its own MiXCR run on the PCR reads, TCRdb lists one record per CDR3 protein. Of 650,000 to 850,000 distinct CDR3 sequences listed, 53% are singletons. The sample was blood. All receptors come from a girl aged 10 to 17 with multiple sclerosis. Each CDR3 is given with its conserved first and last residue. D genes are given only for firm matches. Clone size is stated in some rows and not others, as once, few, many or a class when expanded.

clone size	V gene	D gene	J gene	CDR3 protein	CDR3 DNA
.	TRBV29-1	.	TRBJ2-7	CSVEDVDEQYF	TGCAGCGTTGAAGATGTAGACGAGCAGTACTTC
.	TRBV4-2	TRBD1	TRBJ2-5	CASSQGDRGRETQYF	TGTGCCAGCAGCCAGGGGGACAGGGGAAGGGAGACCCAGTACTTC
.	TRBV6-6	.	TRBJ2-7	CASSEGGIGPSYEQYF	TGTGCCAGCAGTGAGGGGGGGATCGGGCCCTCCTACGAGCAGTACTTC
.	TRBV5-1	.	TRBJ2-6	CASRPDSSGANVLTF	TGCGCCAGCAGACCGGACAGCTCTGGGGCCAACGTCCTGACTTTC
.	TRBV12-3/TRBV12-4	TRBD2	TRBJ2-1	CASSLKVGLAGPNRAYNEQFF	TGTGCCAGCAGTTTAAAGGTCGGACTAGCGGGACCAAACCGCGCCTACAATGAGCAGTTCTTC
.	TRBV5-1	.	TRBJ1-2	CASSMTSEAQLAYGYTF	TGCGCCAGCAGCATGACATCCGAAGCTCAACTAGCCTATGGCTACACCTTC
.	TRBV29-1	.	TRBJ2-3	CSANREGVIDTQYF	TGCAGCGCCAACAGGGAGGGGGTGATAGATACGCAGTATTTT
.	TRBV4-1	TRBD2	TRBJ2-3	CASSPTSGGNTQYF	TGCGCCAGCAGCCCAACTAGCGGGGGAAATACGCAGTATTTT
.	TRBV5-6	TRBD1	TRBJ1-2	CATRGVYGYTF	TGTGCCACCAGGGGGGTCTATGGCTACACCTTC
.	TRBV18	TRBD1	TRBJ2-7	CASSPPVTGTGGYEQYF	TGTGCCAGCTCACCACCGGTCACCGGGACAGGGGGTTACGAGCAGTACTTC
.	TRBV24-1	.	TRBJ2-4	CATSDSDRNIQYF	TGTGCCACCAGTGACTCGGACAGAAACATTCAGTACTTC
few	TRBV6-5	TRBD1	TRBJ2-1	CASTKGTGRWSNEQFF	TGTGCCAGCACCAAGGGGACAGGGCGATGGAGCAATGAGCAGTTCTTC
.	TRBV12-5	.	TRBJ2-7	CASGLMVAADYEQYF	TGTGCTAGTGGTTTGATGGTAGCGGCGGACTACGAGCAGTACTTC
.	TRBV6-5	.	TRBJ1-5	CASNKTEANQPQHF	TGTGCCAGCAACAAGACAGAGGCAAATCAGCCCCAGCATTTT
.	TRBV6-5	.	TRBJ1-2	CASSYGSSGYGYTF	TGTGCCAGCAGTTACGGATCCAGTGGCTATGGCTACACCTTC
once	TRBV4-1	.	TRBJ2-2	CASSQGGYGELFF	TGCGCCAGCAGCCAAGGAGGGTACGGGGAGCTGTTTTTT
.	TRBV5-1	.	TRBJ2-1	CASSSSGMPYNEQFF	TGCGCCAGCAGCTCCTCAGGGATGCCCTACAATGAGCAGTTCTTC
few	TRBV12-3/TRBV12-4	.	TRBJ2-7	CASSGDGRTTYEQYF	TGTGCCAGCAGTGGCGATGGGCGGACCACCTACGAGCAGTACTTC